This is a list of T cell receptor beta chains from one sample in a study of T cells during gluten challenge in celiac disease. TCRdb processed the single-cell sequencing reads anew with MiXCR; each CDR3 protein has one entry. Of about 270 distinct CDR3 sequences listed, around 49% are singletons. This material consisted of gluten-specific CD4+ T cells sorted from blood using tetramers, taken at baseline or on day 6, 14 or 28 of gluten challenge (not recorded which). Every receptor here comes from a female donor with celiac disease. Each CDR3 is given with its conserved first and last residue. A D gene is named only where the DNA matches it firmly. Clone size is not always given. Where it is, it says once, few, many or a class for expanded clones.

d_call,clone_size,j_call,v_call,cdr3_aa,cdr3_nt
NA,NA,TRBJ2-2,TRBV19,CASSIYQAGELFF,TGTGCCAGTAGTATTTATCAGGCCGGGGAGCTGTTTTTT
NA,NA,TRBJ2-7,TRBV5-8,CASSLGMTSSWEQYF,TGTGCCAGCAGCTTGGGGATGACGAGCTCGTGGGAGCAGTACTTC
TRBD1,NA,TRBJ1-5,TRBV20-1,CSASPAGGGQPQHF,TGCAGTGCTAGCCCAGCAGGGGGCGGTCAGCCCCAGCATTTT
NA,NA,TRBJ2-2,TRBV20-1,CSARDNIGDTGELFF,TGCAGTGCTAGAGACAATATTGGGGACACCGGGGAGCTGTTTTTT
NA,NA,TRBJ2-7,TRBV5-6,CASSLGPPVGYEQYF,TGTGCCAGCAGCTTGGGACCGCCGGTTGGGTACGAGCAGTACTTC
NA,NA,TRBJ1-1,TRBV9,CVSSVGAEGNTEAFF,TGTGTCAGCAGCGTAGGGGCAGAAGGAAACACTGAAGCTTTCTTT
NA,NA,TRBJ2-1,TRBV7-6,CASSSLVRVEQFF,TGTGCCAGCAGCTCCCTGGTTAGGGTCGAGCAGTTCTTC
NA,NA,TRBJ2-7,TRBV29-1,CSVSSVQGHEQYF,TGCAGCGTTTCTAGTGTACAGGGCCACGAGCAGTACTTC
NA,few,TRBJ2-3,TRBV4-2,CASSQRELGSRQYF,TGTGCCAGCAGCCAGAGGGAACTGGGTTCTAGGCAGTATTTT
NA,NA,TRBJ2-1,TRBV5-6,CASSLGKWAEQFF,TGTGCCAGCAGCTTGGGCAAGTGGGCTGAGCAGTTCTTC
NA,NA,TRBJ1-2,TRBV19,CASTLRGGSDYGYTF,TGTGCCAGTACTCTACGCGGGGGGTCGGACTATGGCTACACCTTC
NA,NA,TRBJ2-3,TRBV7-2,CAISIRDTDTQYF,TGTGCCATCAGCATCCGGGACACAGATACGCAGTATTTT
NA,NA,TRBJ1-5,TRBV29-1,CSVRAGGNQPQHF,TGCAGCGTTCGTGCGGGCGGCAATCAGCCCCAGCATTTT
TRBD1,NA,TRBJ1-5,TRBV24-1,CATSDSGTGSWQPQHF,TGTGCCACCAGTGACTCCGGGACAGGGTCATGGCAGCCCCAGCATTTT
TRBD1,NA,TRBJ2-3,TRBV5-1,CASSLGQPFTDTQYF,TGCGCCAGTAGCCTGGGACAGCCCTTCACAGATACGCAGTATTTT
TRBD1,NA,TRBJ2-1,TRBV7-2,CASSIRTGGVDEQFF,TGTGCCAGCAGCATACGGACAGGGGGGGTCGATGAGCAGTTCTTC
NA,few,TRBJ2-7,TRBV7-8,CASSLAALWVEQYF,TGTGCCAGCAGCTTAGCGGCGTTATGGGTCGAGCAGTACTTC
NA,NA,TRBJ2-5,TRBV6-1,CASSAFGQPGQETQYF,TGTGCCAGCAGTGCCTTCGGGCAGCCGGGACAAGAGACCCAGTACTTC
NA,NA,TRBJ2-3,TRBV5-6,CASSLFLRSTDTQYF,TGTGCCAGCAGCTTGTTTCTGCGGAGCACAGATACGCAGTATTTT
TRBD1,NA,TRBJ2-5,TRBV7-3,CASSVGQGETQYF,TGTGCCAGCAGCGTCGGACAGGGGGAGACCCAGTACTTC
NA,NA,TRBJ2-3,TRBV7-2,CSSSIRDTDTQYF,TGTTCCAGCAGCATCCGGGACACAGATACGCAGTATTTT
NA,few,TRBJ2-3,TRBV9,CASSWTFNTDTQYF,TGTGCCAGCAGTTGGACGTTCAACACAGATACGCAGTATTTT
NA,NA,TRBJ2-7,TRBV29-1,CSVAGTWDSYEQYF,TGCAGCGTCGCCGGGACCTGGGACTCCTACGAGCAGTACTTC
NA,NA,TRBJ1-4,TRBV7-9,CASSLNREKLFF,TGTGCCAGCAGCTTAAACCGTGAAAAACTGTTTTTT
NA,NA,TRBJ2-5,TRBV7-2,CASSLVSHRGETQYF,TGTGCCAGCAGCTTAGTATCCCACCGGGGGGAGACCCAGTACTTC
TRBD2,NA,TRBJ2-7,TRBV6-2/TRBV6-3,CASSPTAGGEQYF,TGTGCCAGCAGCCCTACGGCGGGGGGCGAGCAGTACTTC
NA,NA,TRBJ2-3,TRBV7-2,CASSVRVADTQYF,TGTGCCAGCAGCGTCCGGGTGGCAGATACGCAGTATTTT
NA,NA,TRBJ1-3,TRBV4-2,CASSPTGHGMSSGNTIYF,TGTGCCAGCAGCCCGACGGGACATGGAATGAGCTCTGGAAACACCATATATTTT
NA,few,TRBJ1-1,TRBV7-2,CASSLHEGGEAFF,TGTGCCAGCAGCTTGCACGAGGGGGGTGAAGCTTTCTTT
NA,hyperexpanded,TRBJ2-2,TRBV5-6,CASSFGVSGELFF,TGTGCCAGCAGCTTTGGTGTTAGCGGGGAGCTGTTTTTT
NA,large,TRBJ2-3,TRBV7-2,CASSSRGFVQPDTQYF,TGTGCCAGCAGCTCCCGGGGGTTCGTCCAACCAGATACGCAGTATTTT
NA,many,TRBJ1-5,TRBV20-1,CSARRQVDQPQHF,TGCAGTGCCAGACGACAGGTCGATCAGCCCCAGCATTTT
TRBD1,few,TRBJ1-1,TRBV7-3,CASSVAQGFEAFF,TGTGCCAGCAGCGTCGCACAGGGGTTTGAAGCTTTCTTT
NA,hyperexpanded,TRBJ2-5,TRBV29-1,CSVAADWLDNQYF,TGCAGCGTAGCGGCCGACTGGCTTGATAACCAGTACTTC
NA,NA,TRBJ2-2,TRBV7-7,CASSLYGNTGELFF,TGTGCTAGCAGCTTATACGGGAACACCGGGGAGCTGTTTTTT
NA,NA,TRBJ2-7,TRBV20-1,CSATQQAGHEQYF,TGCAGTGCTACCCAACAGGCAGGCCACGAGCAGTACTTC
NA,hyperexpanded,TRBJ1-5,TRBV7-2,CASSFRGGAGQPQHF,TGTGCCAGCAGTTTTCGAGGGGGGGCAGGTCAGCCCCAGCATTTT
NA,NA,TRBJ2-3,TRBV15,CATSSWCTDTQYF,TGTGCCACCAGCTCGTGGTGCACAGATACGCAGTATTTT
NA,few,TRBJ1-1,TRBV29-1,CSGQLTGLGTEAFF,TGCAGCGGCCAATTAACAGGGTTGGGCACTGAAGCTTTCTTT
NA,large,TRBJ1-3,TRBV18,CASSPDTYSGNTIYF,TGTGCCAGCTCACCGGACACCTACTCTGGAAACACCATATATTTT
NA,NA,TRBJ2-7,TRBV5-1,CASSLGTGAYEQYF,TGCGCCAGCAGCTTGGGTACAGGCGCCTACGAGCAGTACTTC
TRBD2,NA,TRBJ2-1,TRBV4-2,CASSQYGTSGTTYNEQFF,TGTGCCAGCAGCCAGTACGGGACTAGCGGAACCACCTACAATGAGCAGTTCTTC
NA,NA,TRBJ1-3,TRBV5-6,CASSHRTEYSGNTIYF,TGTGCCAGCAGCCATCGGACAGAATACTCTGGAAACACCATATATTTT
TRBD2,NA,TRBJ2-1,TRBV20-1,CSARKGAGGYYNEQFF,TGCAGTGCTAGAAAAGGAGCGGGAGGTTACTACAATGAGCAGTTCTTC
NA,NA,TRBJ2-6,TRBV29-1,CSVGGGGANVLTF,TGCAGCGTTGGTGGGGGAGGGGCCAACGTCCTGACTTTC
TRBD1,hyperexpanded,TRBJ1-1,TRBV15,CATSRERTGDTEAFF,TGTGCCACCAGCAGAGAGAGGACAGGGGACACTGAAGCTTTCTTT
NA,hyperexpanded,TRBJ2-5,TRBV7-9,CASSLSLQETQYF,TGTGCCAGCAGCCTAAGCCTCCAAGAGACCCAGTACTTC
NA,NA,TRBJ1-5,TRBV20-1,CSALRQADQPQHF,TGCAGTGCTTTGCGACAGGCCGATCAGCCCCAGCATTTT
NA,few,TRBJ2-7,TRBV2,CAIGRNEQYF,TGTGCCATCGGACGGAATGAGCAGTACTTC
NA,NA,TRBJ1-2,TRBV7-2,CASSLAAGLPNYGYTF,TGTGCCAGCAGCTTAGCGGCGGGGTTACCTAACTATGGCTACACCTTC
NA,NA,TRBJ1-5,TRBV7-9,CASSLGWPSPDQPQHF,TGTGCCAGCAGCTTAGGATGGCCGTCCCCCGATCAGCCCCAGCATTTT